This T cell receptor (beta chain) comes out of a study of T cell repertoires in cytomegalovirus infection (dated by TCRdb to about 2019). Regarding the study in general: Donor HLA type was relevant to the analysis, as public TCR beta signatures indicated carriage of CMV infection together with the matching HLA type. Points the paper makes about the study in general: Carriers of CMV infection plus the relevant HLA type were discriminated by the cumulative frequency of public TCR beta family members in the study cohort and in an independent roughly 350-donor cohort. The ex vivo response was dominated by HLA-C-restricted CMV-specific TCR beta clonotypes, which also provided the single most frequent clonotype in two of eight donors.

This clonotype was seen ten or more times. The clone's antigen remains unknown. No base quality information exists; no much larger clone differs at one position. Instrument used: Illumina HiSeq 1500. TCRdb itself trimmed the public reads at Q25 with fastp, ran MiXCR and retained productive beta chains. Identical CDR3 protein sequences are pooled into one entry, listed with their most common genes and DNA. Present in this sample are about 310,000 distinct CDR3 sequences, 15% to 20% of which were seen just once. About 11% of the sample lies in the top ten. Taken from cysteine to phenylalanine, the CDR3 has 17 residues. This entry keeps only the CDR3 DNA: 51 bases, framed from base 1. V is trimmed back by 4 bases and J by 7 bases, and the junction contains 10 bases that no gene match accounts for. CDR1 and CDR2 were assigned from the germline V gene as SGHTA and FQGNSA.

Sequencing was done on a sample of PBMCs. The receptor comes from a human donor in good health (CMV status not recorded). Some clones in this sample may be carry-over from other donors' samples. The chain couples TRBV7-2 to TRBJ2-1, with 13 bases aligning to TRBD2. The CDR3 amino acid sequence is: CASSSFFGTSGANEQFF. The sequenced DNA: TGTGCCAGCAGCTCCTTTTTTGGGACTAGCGGGGCGAATGAGCAGTTCTTC.